This T cell receptor beta chain was profiled in a study of T-cell memory formation after mild COVID-19 (dated by TCRdb to about 2021). With respect to the entire study: TCR sequence clusters from the two donors were found to be largely donor specific. In two donors, T-cell clones that expanded and contracted after mild COVID-19 were followed by sequencing TCRalpha and TCRbeta repertoires longitudinally. Two young, previously healthy adult volunteers made up the cohort, one male and one female.

A few counts support this clonotype. The antigen it recognizes is unknown. Per-nucleotide qualities are absent, and no much larger clonotype sits a single base away. Ficoll-Paque density gradient centrifugation was the method used to isolate PBMCs. General conclusions and limits of the study: Contracting CD4+ clones were located mainly in the CM and EM memory subsets, whereas CD8+ clones were found to be enriched in EMRA. Balanced CD4/CD8 phenotypes were observed for clones contracting from day 15 to 85, whereas a bias towards CD4+ was observed for a second wave of clones expanding from day 15 to 37. The detection of some responding clones in pre-infection memory suggests that pre-existing cross-reactive memory T cells joined the SARS-CoV-2 response. The study included only a couple of mild cases, and larger cohorts that include severe cases with pre-infection samples were judged to be necessary. SARS-CoV-2 specificity was not confirmed for the second-wave clones peaking on day 37.

Between the V and J ends, shortened by 2 bases and 5 bases respectively, the junction contains 10 bases. Counted from cysteine to phenylalanine, this CDR3 has 14 amino acids. Only the CDR3 DNA stays, 42 bases, in frame from base 1. CDR1 and CDR2 (SEHNR, FQNEAQ) derive from the germline V gene (reference sequence). This sample was sequenced with an Illumina NovaSeq 6000. cDNA libraries for TCRalpha and TCRbeta were prepared by 5'RACE using constant-segment primers, with sample barcodes and unique molecular identifiers added. Trizol reagent was used to extract RNA from every sample. Amplification of the libraries took two PCR steps, and the second step added a second sample barcode plus Illumina TruSeq adapters. Sequencing of the libraries was done on an Illumina NovaSeq, producing 2 x 150 bp paired-end reads. The original pipeline was this. The reads were demultiplexed and collapsed into UMI-guided consensus sequences using migec v1.2.7. Using mixcr v2.1.11, the UMI consensuses were aligned to TRA and TRB V and J templates and assembled into clonotypes. Expanded or contracted clonotypes were those called significant by both edgeR and NoisET, with noise models trained on biological replicates. For edgeR calls, the cutoffs were a false discovery rate-adjusted p below 0.01 and a log2 fold-change threshold of 1. As an exploratory analysis of dynamics, max-normalized trajectories of the 1000 most abundant clonotypes were examined with PCA combined with hierarchical clustering. The CD4 or CD8 phenotype of responding clones was assigned using the separately sequenced CD4+ and CD8+ repertoires. The public sequencing data were trimmed at Q25 with fastp and processed into clonotypes with MiXCR by TCRdb, which kept only in-frame beta chains. Records with the same CDR3 protein are collapsed into one entry carrying the most frequent genes and DNA. Here the V and J calls rest on TCRdb's processing, not on the authors' analysis. This sample gives some 100,000 distinct CDR3 sequences in total; 8.5% to 14% of them show up just once. The ten largest clones add up to 40% of the sample.

The receptor comes from a man aged 18 to 29 who had mild COVID-19 (a few samples of this study predate the infection). The sample titles of this study are shuffled in the database, so cell type and time point are left out; the donor was told from shared clones. The rearranged chain carries TRBV7-9 and TRBJ1-5, with a weak D call of TRBD1 (6 bases match). The sequencing input was PBMCs or a T cell subset sorted from them (not recorded which). In nucleotide form, the sequence is TGTGCCAGCAGCTTACGCGGGGGGCATCAGCCCCAGCATTTT. The translation is CASSLRGGHQPQHF.